This TCR beta chain is drawn from a study of T cell responses to AZD1222 COVID-19 vaccine. The wider study: Combined were second doses at about 4 or about 12 weeks.

Data came from immunoSEQ multiplex PCR; TCRdb stores just in-frame clones and leaves some out. This table has about 150,000 clones, 92% appearing once. For this clone: Its matching antigen is unknown.

Overall study results and limits: Vaccine-associated CD4 TCRs ranged over spike, dominating at 160-218 and 743-854. Most donors were white British, females outnumbered males, and clonal diversity was possibly underestimated.

The source material was peripheral blood, sampled on day 0 of AZD1222 vaccination. The receptor's source is an adult in good health.

The CDR3 nucleotides read TGCGCCAGCAGCCCCCCAGGCGAGGAGCAGTACTTC. This translates into CASSPPGEEQYF. The genes are TRBV5-1 and TRBJ2-7, with unresolved D. Germline CDR1 reads SGHRS; CDR2 reads YFSETQ. The CDR3 runs 12 residues. V lost 4 bases, J lost 7 bases, and 12 bases lay in between. The whole variable domain, filled in from reference TRBV5-1 and TRBJ2-7, reads KAGVTQTPRYLIKTRGQQVTLSCSPISGHRSVSWYQQTPGQGLQFLFEYFSETQRNKGNFPGRFSGRQFSNSRSEMNVSTLELGDSALYLCASSPPGEEQYFGPGTRLTVT.